Listed below are T cell receptor beta chains from one sample, sequenced in a study of control samples from healthy donors and cancer patients. Only in-frame clones appear in the TCRdb table, and some are missing; sequencing was by immunoSEQ multiplex PCR. The sample lists 120,000 or so clones, around 92% occurring once. The specimen sequenced was PBMCs. The receptors stem from a man older than 75 with head and neck cancer. CDR3s include the opening cysteine and the closing phenylalanine or tryptophan. Each record gives: J gene, V gene, clone size, D gene, CDR3 protein, CDR3 DNA. A D gene is named only where the DNA matches it firmly. Part of the rows lack a size; the others show once, few, many or a class for expanded clones.

>TRBJ2-3|TRBV10-3|-|-
CAISESTLVGGSDTQYF
TGTGCCATCAGTGAGTCGACTCTTGTAGGAGGTTCGGATACGCAGTATTTT
>TRBJ2-7|TRBV6-5|-|TRBD2
CASTPGRVSASGDF
TGTGCCAGCACCCCGGGCAGGGTTAGCGCTAGCGGGGACTTC
>TRBJ2-3|TRBV18|-|-
CASSPLLAATDTQYF
TGTGCCAGCTCACCACTCTTAGCGGCCACAGATACGCAGTATTTT
>TRBJ1-4|TRBV25-1|-|-
CASSDRAIATNEKLFF
TGTGCCAGCAGTGACAGGGCTATAGCAACTAATGAAAAACTGTTTTTT
>TRBJ1-1|TRBV6-4|-|-
CASSDSAQGYTEAFF
TGTGCCAGCAGTGACTCGGCACAGGGATACACTGAAGCTTTCTTT
>TRBJ1-5|TRBV7-2|-|-
CASSLDGFQPQHF
TGTGCCAGCAGCTTAGACGGCTTTCAGCCCCAGCATTTT
>TRBJ2-7|TRBV27|-|TRBD1
CASRGTGTYEQYF
TGTGCCAGTAGGGGGACAGGAACCTACGAGCAGTACTTC
>TRBJ2-7|TRBV6-2/TRBV6-3|-|TRBD1
CASSGDRVGDEQYF
TGTGCCAGCAGTGGGGACAGGGTCGGCGACGAGCAGTACTTC
>TRBJ2-7|TRBV12-3/TRBV12-4|-|-
CASSRSGMNEQYF
TGTGCCAGCAGTCGGAGCGGCATGAACGAGCAGTACTTC
>TRBJ2-1|TRBV21-1|-|-
CASMGEQGNYNEQFF
TGTGCCAGCATGGGGGAACAGGGTAACTACAATGAGCAGTTCTTC
>TRBJ2-1|TRBV2|-|TRBD2
CASSEGTSLDEQFF
TGTGCCAGCAGTGAAGGGACTAGTCTCGATGAGCAGTTCTTC
>TRBJ1-6|TRBV15|-|-
CATSREAQGNSPLHF
TGTGCCACCAGCAGAGAAGCCCAGGGGAACTCACCCCTCCACTTT
>TRBJ2-1|TRBV6-5|-|-
CASSPPAGREQFF
TGTGCCAGCAGTCCTCCCGCGGGGAGGGAGCAGTTCTTC
>TRBJ1-3|TRBV6-5|-|-
CASSYRGGPGNTIYF
TGTGCCAGCAGTTACCGGGGAGGGCCTGGAAACACCATATATTTT
>TRBJ2-7|TRBV7-2|-|TRBD2
CASSFSGTSGYEQYF
TGTGCCAGCAGTTTCTCCGGGACTAGCGGCTACGAGCAGTACTTC
>TRBJ1-2|TRBV3-1/TRBV3-2|-|-
CASSQRGLRGYTF
TGTGCCAGCAGCCAAAGAGGGTTAAGAGGCTACACCTTC
>TRBJ1-5|TRBV6-5|-|-
CASSTQRGQPQHF
TGTGCCAGCTCTACCCAGCGGGGCCAGCCCCAGCATTTT
>TRBJ1-2|TRBV13|-|TRBD1
CASSSPTGGNYGYTF
TGTGCCAGCAGCTCCCCGACAGGGGGCAACTATGGCTACACCTTC
>TRBJ2-7|TRBV5-1|-|TRBD2
CASSPSGTSGGLPYEQYF
TGCGCCAGCAGCCCCTCCGGGACTAGCGGGGGCCTTCCCTACGAGCAGTACTTC
>TRBJ1-3|TRBV5-1|-|-
CASSGTGNSGNTIYF
TGCGCCAGCAGCGGAACAGGGAACTCTGGAAACACCATATATTTT
>TRBJ1-4|TRBV30|once|-
CAWSVPTGIYEKLFF
TGTGCCTGGAGTGTACCCACAGGGATCTATGAAAAACTGTTTTTT
>TRBJ1-1|TRBV27|once|-
CASSFTGLDTEAFF
TGTGCCAGCAGTTTTACAGGGCTAGACACTGAAGCTTTCTTT
>TRBJ2-3|TRBV19|-|TRBD2
CASSSGGIPDTQYF
TGTGCCAGTAGTAGCGGGGGAATCCCAGATACGCAGTATTTT
>TRBJ2-5|TRBV5-1|-|TRBD2
CASSWRLAGDQETQYF
TGCGCCAGCAGCTGGAGACTAGCGGGGGACCAAGAGACCCAGTACTTC
>TRBJ2-4|TRBV6-1|-|-
CASSENRANIQYF
TGTGCCAGCAGTGAGAACAGGGCAAACATTCAGTACTTC
>TRBJ1-5|TRBV18|-|-
CVPGQNQPQHF
TGTGTGCCCGGTCAGAATCAGCCCCAGCATTTT
>TRBJ1-3|TRBV5-1|-|-
CASRPDSSGNTIYF
TGCGCCAGCAGACCGGACAGCTCTGGAAACACCATATATTTT
>TRBJ2-2|TRBV28|-|TRBD2
CASRSGGWGTGELFF
TGTGCCAGCAGATCCGGGGGGTGGGGCACCGGGGAGCTGTTTTTT
>TRBJ1-1|TRBV11-3|once|-
CASSLEPNTEAFF
TGTGCCAGCAGCTTAGAACCGAACACTGAAGCTTTCTTT
>TRBJ2-7|TRBV4-1|-|-
CASSQDWIRYEQYF
TGCGCCAGCAGCCAAGATTGGATACGATACGAGCAGTACTTC
>TRBJ2-5|TRBV5-6|-|TRBD1
CASSFRGTGQETQYF
TGTGCCAGCAGCTTCCGAGGGACAGGTCAAGAGACCCAGTACTTC
>TRBJ2-5|TRBV5-4|-|TRBD1
CASSWSLGGGETQYF
TGTGCCAGCAGCTGGAGTTTAGGGGGCGGAGAGACCCAGTACTTC
>TRBJ1-1|TRBV9|-|-
CASSGSGDTEAFF
TGTGCCAGCAGCGGCTCGGGGGACACTGAAGCTTTCTTT